Following are 9 T cell receptor beta chains from one sample sequenced in a study of early T cells in non-severe SARS-CoV-2 infection. TCRdb independently ran MiXCR on the 5' RACE reads; one entry per CDR3 protein. This table has 50,000 to 60,000 distinct CDR3 sequences, approximately 8% appearing once. Specimen: whole blood. The receptors come from an adult who was a healthcare worker with PCR-confirmed SARS-CoV-2 infection or an uninfected control (not recorded which).

This clonotype was observed at least ten times. The V gene is TRBV20-1, the J gene TRBJ2-2; tentatively, D is TRBD2 (6 bases). The CDR3 sequence is 15 residues long. V was cut by 5 bases and J by 5 bases, with 18 bases left in between. The germline V gene has CDR1 DFQATT and CDR2 SNEGSKA (reference sequence). This chain's CDR3 is CSARPRRARTGELFF. The DNA of the CDR3 is TGCAGTGCTCGACCTCGGAGGGCCAGGACCGGGGAGCTGTTTTTT.

This clonotype was found a few times. The rearrangement joins TRBV18 to TRBJ1-6; the match to TRBD1 covers 7 bases. This CDR3 is built from 17 residues. J gave up 10 bases and V 4 bases, and 16 bases lay outside the gene matches. CDR1 KGHSH and CDR2 LQKENI come from the germline V gene. This CDR3 is CASSLGTALYRGSPLHF. As DNA, the CDR3 is TGTGCCAGCTCACTTGGGACAGCGTTGTATCGGGGCTCACCCCTCCACTTT.

This clonotype was seen a handful of times. The chain combines TRBV5-6 with TRBJ1-6; 7 bases agree with TRBD1. The junction had 6 bases not matched to a gene; V was cut back by 0 bases and J by 6 bases. CDR1 SGHDT and CDR2 YYEEEE come from the germline V gene. The CDR3 has 16 residues. CDR3 coding DNA: TGTGCCAGCAGCTTGGCGGGACAGAGTTTTAATTCACCCCTCCACTTT. Its translation: CASSLAGQSFNSPLHF.

This clonotype showed up many times. J is TRBJ1-5 and V is TRBV5-1; 8 nucleotides match TRBD1. The CDR3 spans 15 residues. Germline V gene sequence: CDR1 SGHRS, CDR2 YFSETQ. The V segment lost 0 bases and the J segment 5 bases; nucleotides outside the gene matches: 4. DNA for the CDR3: TGCGCCAGCAGCTTGGGGCAGGGGGCATATCAGCCCCAGCATTTT. Residues: CASSLGQGAYQPQHF.

This clonotype was observed a few times. The chain uses TRBV27 and TRBJ2-5; 9 nucleotides line up with TRBD2. Germline trimming cut 2 bases from V and 1 base from J; bases unmatched to any gene: 5. The CDR3 extends over 16 amino acids. Germline lookup yields CDR1 MNHEY and CDR2 SMNVEV (reference sequence). The CDR3 reads CASSLMGGRAQETQYF. CDR3 nucleotide sequence: TGTGCCAGCAGTTTAATGGGCGGGAGGGCCCAAGAGACCCAGTACTTC.

This clonotype has at least ten counts. This chain links TRBV7-3 with TRBJ2-2; tentative D call: TRBD2 (6 bases). The germline V gene has CDR1 SGHTA and CDR2 FQGTGA. With 0 bases removed from V and 5 bases from J, the gap between germline ends came to 10 bases. The CDR3 spans 15 residues. CDR3 protein: CASSLTGGRTGELFF. For the CDR3, the DNA is TGTGCCAGCAGCTTAACCGGGGGACGGACCGGGGAGCTGTTTTTT.

There are many counts of this clonotype. CDR3 amino acids: CASAPGTGAYEQYF. In DNA form, the CDR3 reads TGTGCCAGCGCACCCGGGACAGGGGCCTACGAGCAGTACTTC. V usage is TRBV7-6 and J usage is TRBJ2-7; TRBD1 aligns across 10 bases. From germline, CDR1 is SGHVS and CDR2 FNYEAQ. V was pared by 8 bases and J by 2 bases, with 6 bases of the junction left unmatched. The CDR3 spans 14 residues.

This clonotype was seen a handful of times. V usage is TRBV7-6 and J usage is TRBJ2-7; 11 bases are a match to TRBD2. The germline CDR1 and CDR2 sequences are SGHVS and FNYEAQ. CDR3 size: 16 residues. V shed 4 bases and J 0 bases; nucleotides not matched to a gene: 5. CDR3 coding DNA: TGTGCCAGCAGCTCGGGACTAGCGGCTGCCTCCTACGAGCAGTACTTC. Translating it yields CASSSGLAAASYEQYF.

This clonotype has a handful of counts. The J gene is TRBJ2-1, the V gene TRBV14; no clear D gene. The CDR3 has 14 amino acids. V was clipped by 0 bases and J by 4 bases, with 7 bases between them. Germline CDR1 is SGHDN and CDR2 is FVKESK. In DNA form, the CDR3 reads TGTGCCAGCAGCCAAGATCGTTTATACAATGAGCAGTTCTTC. Its protein product is CASSQDRLYNEQFF.